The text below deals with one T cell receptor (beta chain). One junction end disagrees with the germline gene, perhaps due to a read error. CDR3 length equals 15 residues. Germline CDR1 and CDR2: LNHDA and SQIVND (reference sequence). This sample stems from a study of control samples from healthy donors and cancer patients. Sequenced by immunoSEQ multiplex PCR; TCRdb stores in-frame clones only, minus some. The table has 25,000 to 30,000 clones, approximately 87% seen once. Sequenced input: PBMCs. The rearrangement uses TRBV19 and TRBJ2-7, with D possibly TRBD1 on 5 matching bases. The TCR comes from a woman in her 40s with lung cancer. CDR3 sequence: CASSVDLQAGNEQYF. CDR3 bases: TGTGCCAGTAGTGTAGATTTACAGGCCGGTAACGAGCAGTACTTC.